The rows below give T cell receptor beta chains drawn from one sample of a study of CD8+ T cells in alopecia areata. Produced via immunoSEQ multiplex PCR; TCRdb's table is partial and in-frame only. Here the sample spans approximately 150,000 clones, around 51% being singletons. The material was CD4+ T cells sorted from blood, obtained at week 0. Receptors originate from a human donor with alopecia areata. The CDR3 runs from the conserved cysteine through the conserved F or W. The D gene is left open where the match is weak. Clone size is shown for a subset of rows, as once, few, many or a class of expanded clone.

j_call d_call clone_size v_call cdr3_nt cdr3_aa
TRBJ2-3 TRBD2 NA TRBV19 TGTGCCAGTAGTATCGGCGGGAGAGGCACAGATACGCAGTATTTT CASSIGGRGTDTQYF
TRBJ2-7 TRBD1 NA TRBV9 TGTGCCAGCAGCGTCCGGGACAGGGATGGGCAGTACTTC CASSVRDRDGQYF
TRBJ1-1 TRBD1 few TRBV7-6 TGTGCCAGCAGTTACGAGCCGGGACAGGGCTCGGCAGCTTTCTTT CASSYEPGQGSAAFF
TRBJ2-1 TRBD2 NA TRBV2 TGTGCCAGCAGGGGACTAGCGGGAGGGCGAGATGAGCAGTTCTTC CASRGLAGGRDEQFF
TRBJ2-6 NA NA TRBV7-2 TGTGCCAGCAGCTTAGGATGGGCGCAGGGGGCCAACGTCCTGACTTTC CASSLGWAQGANVLTF
TRBJ2-5 NA NA TRBV7-9 TGTGCCATCCGGACGGAACAAGAGACCCAGTACTTC CAIRTEQETQYF
TRBJ1-5 NA NA TRBV7-2 TGTGCCAGCAGCTTATCGTTAGGGAATCAGCCCCAGCATTTT CASSLSLGNQPQHF
TRBJ2-2 NA NA TRBV11-3 TGTGCCAGCAGCTTAGAGGGTCACGGGGAGCTGTTTTTT CASSLEGHGELFF
TRBJ2-1 NA NA TRBV30 TGTGCCGCGGGCGGGACTCTCCCCGGCAATGAGCAGTTCTTC CAAGGTLPGNEQFF
TRBJ1-3 NA few TRBV18 TGTGCCAGCTCACCCCTGGGCCCCGACTCTGGAAACACCATATATTTT CASSPLGPDSGNTIYF
TRBJ2-5 TRBD1 few TRBV5-1 TGCGCCAGCAGCTCCTCCGGGACAGGGCAAGAGACCCAGTACTTC CASSSSGTGQETQYF
TRBJ2-1 NA few TRBV6-6 TGTGCCAGCAGCGCATCCGACAATGAGCAGTTCTTC CASSASDNEQFF
TRBJ2-5 NA NA TRBV30 TGTGCCTGGAGTACCAAAGGGGAGACCCAGTACTTC CAWSTKGETQYF
TRBJ1-4 TRBD1 NA TRBV30 TGTGCCTGGAGTACCCTGACAGGGGGAGAAAAACTGTTTTTT CAWSTLTGGEKLFF
TRBJ2-1 NA NA TRBV29-1 TGCAGCGTTGAAGTTCCGCCCGTGAAGCAGTTCTTC CSVEVPPVKQFF
TRBJ2-6 NA NA TRBV5-1 TGCGCCAGCAGCCCCCTACCACCCGGGGCCAACGTCCTGACTTTC CASSPLPPGANVLTF
TRBJ1-3 NA few TRBV4-3 TGCGCCAGCAGCCAAGAAGGGATCTCTGGAAACACCATATATTTT CASSQEGISGNTIYF
TRBJ1-1 NA NA TRBV20-1 TGCAGTGCTATGAGTAGGGAAGCTTTCTTT CSAMSREAFF
TRBJ1-2 TRBD1 NA TRBV11-2 TGTGCCAGCAGCCCCACCCCAACAGGGGCTGGCTACACCTTC CASSPTPTGAGYTF
TRBJ2-2 NA few TRBV7-7 TGTGCCAGCAGCCTCCTGGGACCAGGCCTCACCGGGGAGCTGTTTTTT CASSLLGPGLTGELFF
TRBJ1-5 TRBD1 NA TRBV4-1 TGCGCCAGCAGTTACGACAGGGACATTAGCAATCAGCCCCAGCATTTT CASSYDRDISNQPQHF
TRBJ1-5 NA NA TRBV6-6 TGTGCCAGCAGTTCCTATAATCAGCCCCAGCATTTT CASSSYNQPQHF
TRBJ1-5 NA NA TRBV27 TGTGCCAGCAGTCCACTCCCTGCATGGGGAAAGGGCAATCAGCCCCAGCATTTT CASSPLPAWGKGNQPQHF
TRBJ2-2 NA NA TRBV29-1 TGCAGCGTTGGGACAGAGAACACCGGGGAGCTGTTTTTT CSVGTENTGELFF
TRBJ2-7 NA NA TRBV4-3 TGCGCCAGCAGCCAAGCCCGAAGCTACGAGCAGTACTTC CASSQARSYEQYF
TRBJ2-3 TRBD2 NA TRBV27 TGTGCCGCTCGTCCAGCGGGAGTCGTAGATACGCAGTATTTT CAARPAGVVDTQYF
TRBJ2-7 NA NA TRBV10-3 TGTGCCATCAGTACAGGTACGGCGGGCGAGCAGTACTTC CAISTGTAGEQYF
TRBJ2-7 TRBD1 few TRBV5-1 TGCGCCAGCAGCTTGGAGACAGGGCGGTACGAGCAGTACTTC CASSLETGRYEQYF
TRBJ1-2 NA NA TRBV27 TGTGCCAGCAGGGGGTTTCGAGGGGGTAGTATACCTAACTATGGCTACACCTTC CASRGFRGGSIPNYGYTF
TRBJ2-1 TRBD2 few TRBV27 TGTGCCAGCAGTTTACGGCTAGCGGGAGTCTCCTACAATGAGCAGTTCTTC CASSLRLAGVSYNEQFF
TRBJ1-1 NA NA TRBV10-3 TGTGCCATCAGTGAGTCGCAGGGCGCCACTGAAGCTTTCTTT CAISESQGATEAFF
TRBJ1-2 NA few TRBV29-1 TGCAGCGTTGAATATCCCGGGACACCTAACTATGGCTACACCTTC CSVEYPGTPNYGYTF
TRBJ2-1 TRBD2 NA TRBV7-9 TGTGCCAGCAGCCCCGGTCTAGCGGGAGGGAGGTACAATGAGCAGTTCTTC CASSPGLAGGRYNEQFF
TRBJ1-2 NA few TRBV27 TGTGCCAGCAGTGATTTTCCCGCTAACTATGGCTACACCTTC CASSDFPANYGYTF
TRBJ1-5 NA NA TRBV29-1 TGCAGCGTTGGGGTCGGATGGGGACAGCCCCAGCATTTT CSVGVGWGQPQHF
TRBJ1-1 NA NA TRBV7-9 TGTGCCAGCAGCTCTAGCCATTTT CASSSSHF
TRBJ2-5 NA few TRBV29-1 TGCAGCGTTGAAGCTGGGCAGGGAAGAACCCAGTACTTC CSVEAGQGRTQYF
TRBJ2-7 TRBD2 once TRBV10-3 TGTGCCATCAGTGATCCCGGGACTAGGGGAAGAGAGCAGTACTTC CAISDPGTRGREQYF
TRBJ2-2 TRBD2 NA TRBV29-1 TGCAGCGTTCGGACTAGCGGGAGGCCGAACACCGGGGAGCTGTTTTTT CSVRTSGRPNTGELFF
TRBJ2-1 TRBD2 few TRBV5-1 TGCGCCAGCAGCCGTAGGGTTGGTAGCGGGTTATCCTCCTACAATGAGCAGTTCTTC CASSRRVGSGLSSYNEQFF
TRBJ2-3 NA few TRBV29-1 TGCAGCGGTCAGAAGGGAGGTACAGATACGCAGTATTTT CSGQKGGTDTQYF
TRBJ2-7 NA NA TRBV28 TGTGCCAGCAGTTCCCCGGGACAACGGGCCGACTACGAGCAGTACTTC CASSSPGQRADYEQYF
TRBJ1-2 TRBD1 NA TRBV30 TGTGCCTGGAGTGGTACAGGGGGCATTAACTATGGCTACACCTTC CAWSGTGGINYGYTF
TRBJ2-7 NA once TRBV19 TGTGCCAGTAGGAGGGCGGGTGATGGCTACGAGCAGTACTTC CASRRAGDGYEQYF
TRBJ1-5 NA NA TRBV30 TGTGCCTGGTCAGACAGGAGCAATCAGCCCCAGCATTTT CAWSDRSNQPQHF
TRBJ2-5 TRBD2 NA TRBV7-9 TGTGCCAGCAGCGTGGGGACTAGCGGGAGTTCCGAGACCCAGTACTTC CASSVGTSGSSETQYF
TRBJ2-2 NA NA TRBV14 TGTGCCAGCAGCCACATACGGTCTCCCAACACCGGGGAGCTGTTTTTT CASSHIRSPNTGELFF
TRBJ2-1 NA few TRBV11-2 TGTGCCAGCAAGACGAGGGGACATTACAATGAGCAGTTCTTC CASKTRGHYNEQFF
TRBJ1-2 TRBD1 NA TRBV29-1 TGCAGCGTCGGACAGGGCGGTGGCTACACCTTC CSVGQGGGYTF
TRBJ1-5 NA NA TRBV18 TGTGCCAGCTCACCTGGCGGGGGATTGCAGCCCCAGCATTTT CASSPGGGLQPQHF
TRBJ1-2 TRBD1 few TRBV29-1 TGCAGCGTGGACCGGGACAGGGCCTATGGCTACACCTTC CSVDRDRAYGYTF